The 28 T cell receptor beta chains below were found in one sample sequenced in a study of cytomegalovirus exposure and HLA in healthy donors. Vbeta (60) and Jbeta (13) primers were used in the PCR. Some clones are missing from TCRdb's copy, which holds only in-frame ones; the method was immunoSEQ multiplex PCR. The sample has approximately 170,000 clones, about 62% seen once. Sequencing was performed on PBMCs. The receptor set was obtained from a man aged 40-55 years in good health and CMV-seronegative.

J is TRBJ2-7 and V is TRBV6-6; no reliable D call. The germline V gene encodes CDR1 MNHNY and CDR2 SVGAGI (reference sequence). V gave up 6 bases and J gave up 8 bases, with 11 bases separating them. The CDR3 has 11 amino acids. CDR3 loop: CASRNQAKQYF. The CDR3 bases are TGTGCCAGCAGAAACCAGGCCAAGCAGTACTTC.

V gene TRBV13 combines with J gene TRBJ2-3; 8 nucleotides agree with TRBD1. Germline V gene sequence: CDR1 PRHDT, CDR2 FYEKMQ (reference sequence). J was trimmed by 1 base and V by 4 bases; bases with no gene match: 7. The CDR3 loop spans 16 amino acids. The DNA of the CDR3 is TGTGCCAGCAGCTCTTCCAGGGACAGGCGCACAGATACGCAGTATTTT. Translation gives CASSSSRDRRTDTQYF.

This clone was picked up a small number of times. The chain couples TRBV6-5 to TRBJ1-2; 9 nucleotides agree with TRBD1. V shed 4 bases and J 8 bases; nucleotides not matched to a gene: 11. The CDR3 has 15 amino acids. Germline CDR1 and CDR2: MNHEY and SVGAGI. CDR3 coding DNA: TGTGCCAGCAGTTGGACCGGGACAGGGCTTCGAGGCTACACCTTC. Residues: CASSWTGTGLRGYTF.

The chain uses TRBV6-1 and TRBJ2-5; 7 bases match TRBD1. The CDR3 has 13 amino acids. Germline assignment: CDR1 MNHNS and CDR2 SASEGT. Trimming cost V 6 bases and J 2 bases; bases outside gene matches: 3. The CDR3 DNA is TGTGCCAGCAGAATGACAGGGCAAGAGACCCAGTACTTC. Amino acids: CASRMTGQETQYF.

The V gene is TRBV5-1, the J gene TRBJ2-4, with TRBD2 matching over 9 bases. Germline V gene data show CDR1 as SGHRS and CDR2 as YFSETQ. Trimming cost V 0 bases and J 7 bases; bases outside gene matches: 5. The CDR3 covers 15 residues. The CDR3 bases are TGCGCCAGCAGCTTGGCAGTAGCGGGGGAGAACATTCAGTACTTC. Protein product: CASSLAVAGENIQYF.

The rearrangement uses TRBV7-9 and TRBJ2-7; a weak D match, TRBD1 (6 bases). CDR1 is SEHNR and CDR2 is FQNEAQ in the germline V gene (reference sequence). Trimming shortened V by 2 bases and J by 6 bases, and 14 bases separated the two germline ends. The CDR3 totals 14 residues. The CDR3 DNA reads as TGTGCCAGCAGCTTAAATCAGGGGCTCGGCGAGCAGTACTTC. This translates into CASSLNQGLGEQYF. The full variable domain, rest sourced from reference TRBV7-9 and TRBJ2-7, is DTGVSQNPRHKITKRGQNVTFRCDPISEHNRLYWYRQTLGQGPEFLTYFQNEAQLEKSRLLSDRFSAERPKGSFSTLEIQRTEQGDSAMYLCASSLNQGLGEQYFGPGTRLTVT.

The chain employs TRBV19 and TRBJ2-5, with D unclear. The germline V gene has CDR1 LNHDA and CDR2 SQIVND (reference sequence). This CDR3 is built from 13 residues. Trimming took off 4 bases at V and 4 bases at J, with 10 bases between the two ends. The CDR3 protein is CASSTQPGETQYF. CDR3 DNA: TGTGCCAGTAGTACACAGCCAGGAGAGACCCAGTACTTC.

The CDR3 sequence: CASSLRPGTGGFNEQFF. Written as DNA, the CDR3 is TGTGCCAGCAGCCTCCGTCCCGGGACAGGGGGCTTCAATGAGCAGTTCTTC. This chain joins TRBV21-1 and TRBJ2-1; TRBD1 reflects the table's D call only, with no check against the DNA. TRBV21-1 is a recognized pseudogene. The CDR3 length is 17 residues.

The chain has TRBV18 and TRBJ2-1; D may be TRBD2 (6 bases). Between the trimmed V and J ends, which lost 3 bases and 7 bases, there was a span of 19 bases. Germline V gene sequence: CDR1 KGHSH, CDR2 LQKENI. This CDR3 comprises 16 residues. CDR3 region: CASSPPGTAGRNEQFF. CDR3 coding DNA: TGTGCCAGCTCACCCCCCGGGACTGCCGGGCGTAATGAGCAGTTCTTC.

CDR3 sequence (DNA): TGTGCCAGCTCACCTAAACTGCAAGAGACCCAGTACTTC. It is translated as CASSPKLQETQYF. This rearrangement joins TRBV18 to TRBJ2-5; no firm D call. Trimming removed 3 bases at V and 2 bases at J, with 7 bases between. CDR3 size: 13 residues. The V gene's germline CDR1 is KGHSH and CDR2 LQKENI.

J is TRBJ1-2 and V is TRBV11-1; 9 bases align to TRBD1. The V gene's germline CDR1 is SGHAT and CDR2 FQDESV (reference sequence). This CDR3 has 12 residues. V lost 8 bases, J lost 7 bases, and 5 bases stayed unmatched. CDR3 in DNA: TGTGCCAGCCGAGGGACAGGGTTTGGCTACACCTTC. Amino acid sequence: CASRGTGFGYTF.

V and J are TRBV5-1 and TRBJ1-1; 7 nucleotides match TRBD1. V dropped 0 bases and J dropped 1; count of bases not matched to a gene: 3. Germline CDR1 SGHRS, CDR2 YFSETQ. The CDR3 runs to 15 residues. The CDR3 region is CASSLGAGGNTEAFF. The CDR3, as DNA: TGCGCCAGCAGCTTGGGGGCAGGGGGGAACACTGAAGCTTTCTTT.

The chain combines TRBV2 with TRBJ2-3; no definite D call. Germline values: CDR1 SNHLY, CDR2 FYNNEI. The CDR3 loop spans 14 amino acids. The V and J ends lost 7 bases and 2 bases respectively, with 13 bases between them. CDR3 sequence reads: CASKVGDHTDTQYF. Here the CDR3 DNA reads TGTGCCAGCAAGGTGGGCGACCACACAGATACGCAGTATTTT. The whole variable domain, remainder taken from reference TRBV2 and TRBJ2-3, is EPEVTQTPSHQVTQMGQEVILRCVPISNHLYFYWYRQILGQKVEFLVSFYNNEISEKSEIFDDQFSVERPDGSNFTLKIRSTKLEDSAMYFCASKVGDHTDTQYFGPGTRLTVL.

This sequence joins TRBV9 and TRBJ2-3; 10 bases agree with TRBD2. CDR3 length: 18 residues. Germline CDR1 and CDR2: SGDLS and YYNGEE. Trimming cost V 0 bases and J 1 base; bases outside gene matches: 8. CDR3 nucleotide sequence: TGTGCCAGCAGCGTAGGTAGTAGGCTAGCGGGGGGCACAGATACGCAGTATTTT. This encodes CASSVGSRLAGGTDTQYF.

J is TRBJ2-5 and V is TRBV25-1; D remains ambiguous. Trimming took 3 bases from V and 8 from J, leaving 7 bases between them. CDR1 and CDR2 from the germline V gene are MGHDK and SYGVNS. The CDR3 sequence is 11 residues long. The CDR3 sequence is CASSDHSTQYF. In nucleotides, the CDR3 is TGTGCCAGCAGTGACCACAGCACCCAGTACTTC.

V is TRBV27 and J is TRBJ2-1, with D perhaps TRBD2 (5 bases). Germline V gives CDR1 MNHEY, CDR2 SMNVEV (reference sequence). Trimming took 10 bases from V and 2 from J, leaving 6 bases between them. This CDR3 spans 11 amino acids. The CDR3 DNA sequence: TGTGCCACGCGGGCCTACAATGAGCAGTTCTTC. It encodes CATRAYNEQFF.

This clone was seen a few times. The chain employs TRBV29-1 and TRBJ2-1; 11 nucleotides align to TRBD2. CDR1 and CDR2 from the germline V gene are SQVTM and ANQGSEA. V shed 3 bases, J shed 0 bases, and the junction held 10 bases outside the gene matches. CDR3 length: 18 residues. The CDR3 bases are TGCAGCGTTGAGGATACTAGCGGGAGACAGCCCTCCTACAATGAGCAGTTCTTC. Translated, it gives CSVEDTSGRQPSYNEQFF.

This clone turned up a few times. The CDR3 region has the DNA TGTGCCAGCTCCTTGACACGCGAGCAGTACTTC. This sequence encodes CASSLTREQYF. The chain has TRBV25-1 and TRBJ2-7; D uncertain. Trimming shortened V by 8 bases and J by 6 bases, and 11 bases separated the two germline ends. This CDR3 contains 11 residues. The germline gives CDR1 MGHDK, CDR2 SYGVNS.

The chain uses TRBV27 and TRBJ2-5; 9 positions match TRBD2. The CDR3 consists of 16 residues. Germline values: CDR1 MNHEY, CDR2 SMNVEV (reference sequence). The junction had 12 bases not matched to a gene; V was cut back by 5 bases and J by 5 bases. CDR3 DNA: TGTGCCAGCAGTGTCTTGGCGGGGGGGCCAGGGGAGACCCAGTACTTC. Protein sequence: CASSVLAGGPGETQYF.

With regard to this clone: This sample includes further DNA sequences coding for the same CDR3. The V gene is TRBV19, the J gene TRBJ2-5, with 15 positions matching TRBD2. The V and J ends lost 5 bases and 2 bases, in that order; junction bases with no gene match: 3. Germline-derived CDR1 and CDR2 are LNHDA and SQIVND (reference sequence). This CDR3 contains 16 residues. The CDR3 DNA sequence: TGTGCCAGTAGTGTAGGACTAGCGGGGGGGCAAGAGACCCAGTACTTC. Residues: CASSVGLAGGQETQYF.

The chain couples TRBV29-1 to TRBJ2-3; a weak D match, TRBD1 (6 bases). Germline V gene sequence: CDR1 SQVTM, CDR2 ANQGSEA. The V end lost 6 bases, the J end lost 4 bases, and 20 bases lay between the germline ends. CDR3 length equals 15 residues. CDR3 loop: CSVAGAGQSADTQYF. The CDR3 bases are TGCAGCGTCGCTGGGGCAGGACAGTCGGCAGATACGCAGTATTTT.

The rearrangement joins TRBV7-2 to TRBJ2-3, with 9 bases matching TRBD2. The V gene's germline CDR1 is SGHTA and CDR2 FQGNSA. The V and J ends lost 5 bases and 1 base, in that order; junction bases with no gene match: 4. The CDR3 contains 15 residues. Here the CDR3 DNA reads TGTGCCAGCAGCGCTAGACTAGCGGGCACAGATACGCAGTATTTT. This encodes CASSARLAGTDTQYF. The full variable domain, completed using reference TRBV7-2 and TRBJ2-3, is GAGVSQSPSNKVTEKGKDVELRCDPISGHTALYWYRQSLGQGLEFLIYFQGNSAPDKSGLPSDRFSAERTGGSVSTLTIQRTQQEDSAVYLCASSARLAGTDTQYFGPGTRLTVL.

This clone was seen a single time. The gene calls are TRBV28 and TRBJ2-7; D uncertain. The germline V and J ends were trimmed by 5 bases and 4 bases, with 9 bases remaining between them. Germline CDR1 is MDHEN and CDR2 is SYDVKM. There are 12 residues in the CDR3. CDR3: CASSGDGYEQYF. For the CDR3, the DNA is TGTGCCAGCAGTGGTGACGGGTACGAGCAGTACTTC. The entire variable domain, with the rest obtained from reference TRBV28 and TRBJ2-7, is as follows: DVKVTQSSRYLVKRTGEKVFLECVQDMDHENMFWYRQDPGLGLRLIYFSYDVKMKEKGDIPEGYSVSREKKERFSLILESASTNQTSMYLCASSGDGYEQYFGPGTRLTVT.

This chain links TRBV30 with TRBJ2-1; D may be TRBD2 (6 bases). The CDR3 loop spans 14 amino acids. In germline, CDR1 is GTSNPN, CDR2 SVGIG (reference sequence). V dropped 0 bases and J dropped 5 bases, with 11 bases sitting between them. The CDR3 DNA sequence: TGTGCCTGGAGTGTCGGGACTTCTGACAATGAGCAGTTCTTC. It translates to CAWSVGTSDNEQFF.

This clone was observed a few times. J is TRBJ2-1 and V is TRBV4-3; 9 bases fit TRBD2. The CDR3 sequence is 16 residues long. Germline CDR1 reads LGHNA; CDR2 reads YSLEER. With 0 bases clipped from V and 6 bases from J, the junction kept 6 bases outside the gene matches. The chain's CDR3 is CASSQDGLAGRNEQFF. CDR3 DNA sequence: TGCGCCAGCAGCCAAGATGGGCTAGCGGGACGCAATGAGCAGTTCTTC.

The chain employs TRBV6-1 and TRBJ1-6; 7 positions agree with TRBD1. Trimming cost V 2 bases and J 7 bases; bases outside gene matches: 5. The CDR3 contains 15 residues. From germline, CDR1 is MNHNS and CDR2 SASEGT. This CDR3 is CASSENRGINSPLHF. Written as DNA, the CDR3 is TGTGCCAGCAGTGAAAACAGGGGAATCAATTCACCCCTCCACTTT.

The chain has TRBV7-9 and TRBJ1-2, with a tentative D call TRBD1 (5 bases). The CDR3 loop spans 15 amino acids. Trimming removed 5 bases from V and 4 bases from J, with 17 bases in between. In germline, CDR1 is SEHNR, CDR2 FQNEAQ (reference sequence). DNA of the CDR3: TGTGCCAGCAGCCGCGAGGAGAGGACAACCTATGGCTACACCTTC. This sequence encodes CASSREERTTYGYTF.

The rearrangement links TRBV7-3 to TRBJ2-2; 10 positions match TRBD2. Germline loops: CDR1 SGHTA, CDR2 FQGTGA. The CDR3 extends over 16 amino acids. Trimming removed 4 bases from V and 6 bases from J; junction bases left unmatched: 8. The CDR3: CASSSLGTSVPGELFF. The CDR3 DNA is TGTGCCAGCAGCTCTCTGGGGACTAGCGTCCCCGGGGAGCTGTTTTTT. The variable domain in full, with the rest retrieved from reference TRBV7-3 and TRBJ2-2, is GAGVSQTPSNKVTEKGKYVELRCDPISGHTALYWYRQSLGQGPEFLIYFQGTGAADDSGLPNDRFFAVRPEGSVSTLKIQRTERGDSAVYLCASSSLGTSVPGELFFGEGSRLTVL.